This T cell receptor (beta chain) was observed in a study of response to subunit inactivated influenza vaccine. Regarding the study as a whole: Authors suggested each seasonal influenza vaccination recruits few new T cells.

This clonotype was seen only a few times. No antigen is known for it. TCRdb reanalysed the RT-PCR reads using MiXCR and keeps one entry per CDR3 protein. The top ten hold around 7% of the sample, which has about 700,000 distinct CDR3 sequences, approximately 15% seen once. The receptor comes from a middle-aged man who received an inactivated influenza vaccine. This sample comprised PBMCs from blood, obtained less than 15 days before vaccination.

CDR3 loop: CASSYSGLADLYNEQFF. The CDR3 DNA sequence: TGTGCCAGCAGTTACTCAGGGTTAGCGGACCTCTACAATGAGCAGTTCTTC. J is TRBJ2-1 and V is TRBV6-5; D might be TRBD2 (6 bases). V was trimmed by 0 bases and J by 3 bases, leaving 15 bases between them. From germline, CDR1 is MNHEY and CDR2 SVGAGI. The CDR3 sequence is 17 residues long.